This T cell receptor (beta chain) originates from a study of blood T cell repertoires in COVID-19. Across 24 US areas, participants ranged in age from about 18 to 100 years. Each participant's cohort was designated according to participant-reported clinical history. Original analysis: Cell counts per sample came from amplifying reference gene primers. Profiled with immunoSEQ multiplex PCR; TCRdb holds only in-frame clones, not every one. V and J calls plus clone size are reproduced from that table; the DNA served to infer D and trimming. The table includes 470,000 or so clones, around nine tenths detected once. V was clipped by 5 bases and J by 0 bases; unmatched bases: 7. This CDR3 comprises 16 residues. Germline V gene sequence: CDR1 LNHDA, CDR2 SQIVND (reference sequence).

This receptor was obtained from a young woman with acute COVID-19. The chain recombines TRBV19 with TRBJ1-3; 7 positions match TRBD1. Sequences were obtained from PBMCs or T cells enriched from blood (not recorded which). Here the CDR3 reads CASSRTGQLSGNTIYF. As DNA, the CDR3 is TGTGCCAGTAGTCGGACAGGTCAGCTCTCTGGAAACACCATATATTTT.